These T cell receptor beta chains were read from a single sample in a study of blood T cell repertoires in COVID-19. The assay was immunoSEQ multiplex PCR, and TCRdb's table has in-frame clones only and misses some. The table has approximately 120,000 clones, 75% to 85% seen once. The specimen sequenced was peripheral blood. The source is a woman between 45 and 60 years old with acute or convalescent COVID-19. CDR3s include the opening cysteine and the closing phenylalanine or tryptophan. The order of the fields is clone size, D gene, J gene, V gene, CDR3 DNA, CDR3 protein. The D gene is left open where the match is weak. For some rows the clone size is stated as once, few or many, or as a class when expanded; others skip it.

>-|-|TRBJ2-7|TRBV12-5
TGTGCTAGTGGTACAGGACACTTCGGCGAGCAGTACTTC
CASGTGHFGEQYF
>-|-|TRBJ1-6|TRBV10-3
TGTGCCATCAGTGAGTCGACAGGCTATAATTCACCCCTCCACTTT
CAISESTGYNSPLHF
>-|TRBD2|TRBJ2-3|TRBV18
TGTGCCAGCTCACCCGGGACTAGCGGGATAGGGTCTGCGCAGTATTTT
CASSPGTSGIGSAQYF
>-|-|TRBJ1-5|TRBV6-6
TGTGCCAGCAGTAAACGGGATAGCAATCAGCCCCAGCATTTT
CASSKRDSNQPQHF
>-|TRBD1|TRBJ1-2|TRBV2
TGTGCCAGCAGGGTGACAGGGGAAGGCTACACCTTC
CASRVTGEGYTF
>few|-|TRBJ2-1|TRBV6-5
TGTGCCAGCAGTTACCAGCAGGGGTACTACAATGAGCAGTTCTTC
CASSYQQGYYNEQFF
>-|-|TRBJ2-1|TRBV20-1
TGCAGTGCTAGTGGGCGATCGGCGGGGAAGGGCAATGAGCAGTTCTTC
CSASGRSAGKGNEQFF
>-|TRBD1|TRBJ1-1|TRBV15
TGTGCCACCAGCAGAGTGACAGGGCTGAACACTGAAGCTTTCTTT
CATSRVTGLNTEAFF
>-|-|TRBJ1-1|TRBV20-1
TGCAGTGCTAGATCGGGACATGAAGCTTTCTTT
CSARSGHEAFF
>few|TRBD1|TRBJ2-7|TRBV6-5
TGTGCCAGCAGGGGAATCGGGACAGGGGTCTACGAGCAGTACTTC
CASRGIGTGVYEQYF
>-|TRBD1|TRBJ1-1|TRBV16
TGTGCCAGCAGCCGCCAGGGGGGTAACACTGAAGCTTTCTTT
CASSRQGGNTEAFF
>-|-|TRBJ2-1|TRBV11-2
TGTGCCAGCAGCTTGCAGGGGCTCTACAATGAGCAGTTCTTC
CASSLQGLYNEQFF
>once|TRBD1|TRBJ1-6|TRBV6-5
TGTGCCAGCAGCCCACCGGGACAGGGATATTCACCCCTCCACTTT
CASSPPGQGYSPLHF
>-|-|TRBJ1-1|TRBV11-1
TGTGCCAGCCAAGGCCGACGGGGGAACACTGAAGCTTTCTTT
CASQGRRGNTEAFF
>-|-|TRBJ1-1|TRBV9
TGTGCCAGCAGCGTAGAAGCCAAGATGAACACTGAAGCTTTCTTT
CASSVEAKMNTEAFF
>-|-|TRBJ1-5|TRBV7-9
TGTGCCAGCAGCTTGGGTTCAGGTCAGCCCCAGCATTTT
CASSLGSGQPQHF
>-|-|TRBJ1-1|TRBV7-9
TGTGCCAGCAGCACGACACCGAACACTGAAGCTTTCTTT
CASSTTPNTEAFF
>-|-|TRBJ2-7|TRBV11-2
TGTGCCAGCAGCTTACAGACAGCCTACGAGCAGTACTTC
CASSLQTAYEQYF
>-|TRBD2|TRBJ2-3|TRBV27
TGTGCCAGCAGTTTGAAAGGTTCTAGCGGTACGCAGTATTTT
CASSLKGSSGTQYF
>-|TRBD1|TRBJ1-5|TRBV2
TGTGCCAGCAGTCCTAGGACAGGGGGTAGCAATCAGCCCCAGCATTTT
CASSPRTGGSNQPQHF
>-|TRBD2|TRBJ2-2|TRBV9
TGTGCCAGCAGCGTAGGGACTAGCGGGAGGGCCGGGGAGCTGTTTTTT
CASSVGTSGRAGELFF
>-|-|TRBJ1-2|TRBV7-3
TGTGCCAGCAGCTCCGGACAGACGTTGGACGGCTACACCTTC
CASSSGQTLDGYTF